Sequencing of this T cell receptor (beta chain) was carried out in a study of CD4 T cells in relation to SARS-CoV-2 and coronaviruses (dated by TCRdb to the early 2020s). Describing the broader study: Patient-derived lymphoblastoid cell lines were used to map the HLA restriction of shared crossreactive spike epitopes. At the level of individual TCR clonotypes, the study measured memory CD4+ T cell crossreactivity between SARS-CoV-2 spike protein and common cold coronavirus spike proteins. The Adaptive Biotechnologies TCR-sequencing kit was used for samples from a few pre-COVID donors and for the naive versus memory experiments, whereas the other data were Illumina-based. For other donors in the study, expansion assays were sequenced with a different, Illumina-based TCR-beta assay. The paper's findings and limits, for the study overall: Because no donor provided both pre-pandemic and post-infection samples, tracing the source of pre-existing responses was limited. Crossreactive clones showed significantly weaker SARS-CoV-2-driven expansion than monoreactive clones, consistent with antigenic imprinting. Roughly 70% of donors had memory CD4+ clonotypes that crossrecognized SARS-CoV-2 and at least one common cold coronavirus spike. Sequencing naive versus memory cells indicated that the assay picks up memory recall responses, not primary responses primed during culture. The study was constrained by small numbers of patients and of tested TCRs. Because the crossreactivity analysis focused on spike protein, crossreactivity against other viral proteins was not assessed.

The trim is 3 bases for V and 5 bases for J, with a gap of 11 bases between the germline ends. CDR1 and CDR2, per the germline V gene (reference sequence), are DFQATT and SNEGSKA. Reading from cysteine to phenylalanine, the CDR3 counts 13 amino acids. CDR3 DNA is the only sequence kept; it has 39 bases, read in frame from the first base. A word on this clone: The antigen this receptor binds is unknown. It has no much larger one-base neighbor in the sample; base qualities were not kept.

CD4+ T cells from unexposed donors were collected before the COVID-19 pandemic (2011-2018). Naive and memory CD4+ T cells were separated from cryopreserved PBMCs by CD4 enrichment followed by EasySep naive CD4+ T cell enrichment. The leukapheresis product used for the unexposed donors was purchased from a commercial source. Ficoll-Paque PLUS gradient centrifugation was used to isolate PBMCs from leukapheresis product or whole blood. PBMCs were either cryopreserved at -140°C or used fresh in the expansion assay. The QIAamp Micro DNA Kit was used to extract genomic DNA from the CD4+ T cells. Uncultured naive and memory CD4+ T cell DNA received deep-resolution immunoSEQ TCR-beta sequencing. The authors processed their data as follows. Preprocessing removed nonproductive sequences and CDR3s not starting with C, not ending with F or W, or shorter than 7 amino acids. Cultured and uncultured naive and memory CD4+ repertoires were searched for previously identified spike- and CEF-reactive CDR3s. After three terminal residues were trimmed from each end, CDR3 homology was quantified as pairwise Levenshtein distance using the stringdist R package. TCRdb stores this immuneACCESS table with in-frame sequences only. Part of the clones is absent; in the studies checked, under half of the shortfall reflects unresolved V genes, and no reason is known for the rest. V, J and clone size are taken as reported in that table, and D and trimming were inferred from the DNA itself. The sample has tens of thousands of clones on record, more than 85% of them singletons. The ten largest make up around 0.25% of the sample.

The specimen sequenced was naive CD4+ T cells from PBMCs. This specimen's cell subset or site label, interpreted: naive CD4+ T cells isolated by negative enrichment. This chain joins TRBV20-1 to TRBJ1-5; the D gene is perhaps TRBD1, from 5 matching bases. This TCR derives from a human donor in good health. Here is the DNA: TGCAGTGCTAGTTTGGGGGACGATCAGCCCCAGCATTTT. It codes for CSASLGDDQPQHF.